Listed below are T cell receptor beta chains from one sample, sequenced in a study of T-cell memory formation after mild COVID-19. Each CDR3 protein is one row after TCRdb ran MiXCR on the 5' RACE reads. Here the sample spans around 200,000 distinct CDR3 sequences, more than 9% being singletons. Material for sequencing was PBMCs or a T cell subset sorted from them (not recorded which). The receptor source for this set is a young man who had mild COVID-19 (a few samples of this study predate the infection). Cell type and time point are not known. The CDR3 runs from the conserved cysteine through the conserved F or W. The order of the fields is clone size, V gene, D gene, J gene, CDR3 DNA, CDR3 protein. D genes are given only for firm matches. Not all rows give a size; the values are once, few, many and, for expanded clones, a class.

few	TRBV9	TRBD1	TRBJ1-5	TGTGCCAGCAGCCCGGGGACAGGAGCATCTAATCAGCCCCAGCATTTT	CASSPGTGASNQPQHF
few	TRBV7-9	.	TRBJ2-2	TGTGCCAGCAGCCCAGGGTGGTCCGGGGAGCTGTTTTTT	CASSPGWSGELFF
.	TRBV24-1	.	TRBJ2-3	TGTGCCACCAGTGATTCCGGGGCAGATACGCAGTATTTT	CATSDSGADTQYF
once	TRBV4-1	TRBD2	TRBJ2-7	TGCGCCAGCAGCCAAGACGGCGGGGGTTACTACGAGCAGTACTTC	CASSQDGGGYYEQYF
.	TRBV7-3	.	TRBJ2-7	TGTGCCAGCAGCTTGACTAGTCGGGGCGAGCAGTACTTC	CASSLTSRGEQYF
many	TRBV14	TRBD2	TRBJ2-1	TGTGCCAGCAGAATAGCGGGGGGGGAATCCCATGAGCAGTTCTTC	CASRIAGGESHEQFF
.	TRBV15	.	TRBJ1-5	TGTGCCACCAGCACCGCGGGTTACCAGCCCCAGCATTTT	CATSTAGYQPQHF
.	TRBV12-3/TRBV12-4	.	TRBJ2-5	TGTGCCAGCAGTTTAGTATCTTCGGAGACCCAGTACTTC	CASSLVSSETQYF
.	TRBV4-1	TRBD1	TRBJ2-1	TGCGCCAGCAGACGCCCGGGGGACAGGAACTCCTACAATGAGCAGTTCTTC	CASRRPGDRNSYNEQFF
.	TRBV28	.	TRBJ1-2	TGTGCCAGCAGTTTAAAGGGGGTTGGCTACACCTTC	CASSLKGVGYTF
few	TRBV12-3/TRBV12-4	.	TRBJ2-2	TGTGCCAGCCGGGGTCTCGGGGAGCTGTTTTTT	CASRGLGELFF
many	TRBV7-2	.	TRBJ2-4	TGCGCCAGCAGCCCGGGACTAGCCAAAAACATTCAGTACTTC	CASSPGLAKNIQYF
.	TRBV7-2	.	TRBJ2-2	TGTGCCAGCAGCTTAGCGCTTCTGGCCGGCGGCACCGGGGAGCTGTTTTTT	CASSLALLAGGTGELFF
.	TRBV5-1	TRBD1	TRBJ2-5	TGCGCCAGCAGGCAGGGACAGCTAGAGGAGACCCAGTACTTC	CASRQGQLEETQYF
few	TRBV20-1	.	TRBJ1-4	TGCAGTGCTAGTTCGAGTAATGAAAAACTGTTTTTT	CSASSSNEKLFF
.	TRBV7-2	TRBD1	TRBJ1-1	TGTGCCAGCAGCTTAGTCCCTCAGGGGGTGGGGAACACTGAAGCTTTCTTT	CASSLVPQGVGNTEAFF
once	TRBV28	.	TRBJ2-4	TGTGCCAGCGCTCGAAGGAGGGAAGGGCCCCAAGCCAAAAACATTCAGTACTTC	CASARRREGPQAKNIQYF
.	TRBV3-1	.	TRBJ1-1	TGTGCCAGCAGCCAAGGGGGAGTGGGGAACACTGAAGCTTTCTTT	CASSQGGVGNTEAFF
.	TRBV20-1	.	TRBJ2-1	TGCAGTGCTAGAGGCCTCCTGAGATGGAGAGGGGGATACAATGAGCAGTTCTTC	CSARGLLRWRGGYNEQFF
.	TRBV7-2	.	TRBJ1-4	TGTGCCAGCAGCTTTCAGGGACGTCGTGAAAAACTGTTTTTT	CASSFQGRREKLFF
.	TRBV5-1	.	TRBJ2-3	TGCGCCAGCAGCTTAGAAAGGACCACAGATACGCAGTATTTT	CASSLERTTDTQYF
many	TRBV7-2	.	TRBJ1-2	TGTGCCAGCAGCTTAGCAGGGGGCTATGGCTACACCTTC	CASSLAGGYGYTF
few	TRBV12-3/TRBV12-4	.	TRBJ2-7	TGTGCCAGCAGTTTACCGGGCAGGGCGAAACCCTACGAGCAGTACTTC	CASSLPGRAKPYEQYF
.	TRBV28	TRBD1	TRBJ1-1	TGTGCCAGCAGTCCCCTAGGGACAGGGGCCCGATCTTTCTTT	CASSPLGTGARSFF
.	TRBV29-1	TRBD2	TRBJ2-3	TGCAGCGAAAGGGCTAGCGGGGGGGGAGATACGCAGTATTTT	CSERASGGGDTQYF
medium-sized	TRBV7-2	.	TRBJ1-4	TGTGCCAGCAGCCCCGGCGGAGGGCGTGCAACTAATGAAAAACTGTTTTTT	CASSPGGGRATNEKLFF
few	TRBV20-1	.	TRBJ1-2	TGCAGTGCTAGAGAAGCTAACTATGGCTACACCTTC	CSAREANYGYTF
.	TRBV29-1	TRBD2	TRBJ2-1	TGCAGCGTTCCCCCGGGACTAGCGGGGGGTCGGTTGTTCTTC	CSVPPGLAGGRLFF
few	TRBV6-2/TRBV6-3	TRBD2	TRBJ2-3	TGTGCCAGCAGTTGGGGACTAGCGGGGCCAGATACGCAGTATTTT	CASSWGLAGPDTQYF
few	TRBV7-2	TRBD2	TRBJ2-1	TGTGCCAGCAGGAGACCGGGACTACTCAATGAGCAGTTCTTC	CASRRPGLLNEQFF
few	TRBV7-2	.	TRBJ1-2	TGTGCCAGCAGCCCCGTGGGGGTTACTAACTATGGCTACACCTTC	CASSPVGVTNYGYTF
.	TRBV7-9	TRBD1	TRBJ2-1	TGTGCCAGCAAGACAGGGAGCTTTGATGAGCAGTTCTTC	CASKTGSFDEQFF
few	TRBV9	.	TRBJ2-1	TGTGCCAGCAGCGTAGAGTTGGCGGGGCGCTTCCGTTACAATGAGCAGTTCTTC	CASSVELAGRFRYNEQFF
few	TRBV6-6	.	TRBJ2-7	TGTGCCAGCAGTCGAGCGACAGGCTCCTACGAGCAGTACTTC	CASSRATGSYEQYF
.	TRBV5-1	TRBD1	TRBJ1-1	TGCGCCAGCAAGGGACAGGGGCCCAGCGCTGAAGCTTTCTTT	CASKGQGPSAEAFF
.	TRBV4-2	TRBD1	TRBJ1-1	TGTGCCAGCAGCCAACACAGGGGGGGGAACGCTGAAGCTTTCTTT	CASSQHRGGNAEAFF
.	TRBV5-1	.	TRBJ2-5	TGCGCCAGCAGCTTGGCCGAGGCGTGGGAGACCCAGTACTTC	CASSLAEAWETQYF
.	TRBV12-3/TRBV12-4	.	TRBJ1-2	TGTGCCAGCACCCGGGCAGGTGGCTACACCTTC	CASTRAGGYTF
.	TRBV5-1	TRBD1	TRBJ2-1	TGCGCCAGCAGCGACCCCGGGACAGGGTTTAATGAGCAGTTCTTC	CASSDPGTGFNEQFF
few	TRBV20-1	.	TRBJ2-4	TGCAGTGCTAGGGACGGAACCAAAAACATTCAGTACTTC	CSARDGTKNIQYF